This T cell receptor beta chain was observed in a study of radiotherapy plus CTLA-4 blockade in lung cancer. Profiled with immunoSEQ multiplex PCR; TCRdb holds only in-frame clones, not every one. In the table there are more than 65,000 clones, roughly four fifths of which are singletons. This TCR was sampled from a human donor with non-small cell lung cancer who had stable disease on radiotherapy plus ipilimumab. The sample was peripheral blood, taken from a patient treated with radiotherapy plus ipilimumab.

The CDR3 bases are TGTGCCAGCAGCCTCAACAGCTACGAGCAGTACTTC. It encodes CASSLNSYEQYF. This chain joins TRBV7-2 and TRBJ2-7; no clear D. The CDR3 has 12 amino acids. The V end lost 5 bases, the J end lost 3 bases, and 8 bases lay between the germline ends. Germline lookup yields CDR1 SGHTA and CDR2 FQGNSA.